This T cell receptor beta chain came from a study of tumor and adjacent non-tumor tissue in lung cancer. About the study: Aged about 31 to 80 years, patients included 10 men and roughly 5 women with stage I to III disease. On average, productive TCRbeta reads reached about 4.2 million per sample. Findings and limits, study-wide: Patients with more diverse tumor TCRs had worse survival.

TCRbeta libraries were built with three rounds of nested PCR, modified from ARM-PCR. TCRdb reprocessed the multiplex PCR reads with MiXCR, giving one entry per CDR3 protein. The table has fewer than 120,000 distinct CDR3 sequences, roughly 84% seen once; the top ten hold approximately 22%. This CDR3 is 16 amino acids long. A note on this clonotype: Its antigen is currently unknown. The germline gene is not matched at one end of the junction; a read error may be the cause.

No cell sorting was done before RNA was extracted from the tissue. The chain combines TRBV12-3 or TRBV12-4 with TRBJ2-2, with 9 bases identical to TRBD2. The sequence derives from a man between 65 and 79 years old with non-small cell lung cancer. The specimen sequenced was lung tumor tissue. In nucleotides, the CDR3 is TGTGCGAGCAGTCTCGCGGGGGGGCAAAACACCGGGGACCCGTTTTTT. Translation: CASSLAGGQNTGDPFF.